This TCR beta chain derives from a study of cytomegalovirus exposure and HLA in healthy donors. Study results and limitations: It was reported in a later analysis that an Asian-associated ancestry cluster showed fewer N-insertions than the roughly 670-donor mean. Later analysis demonstrated an association between a missense DCLRE1C variant and TCR beta V- and J-gene trimming.

Nominally healthy donors provided the samples, though records likely missed some immune exposures. Comment on this clone: Its target is not known.

A multiplex PCR was run with 60 Vbeta primers and 13 Jbeta primers. The method was immunoSEQ multiplex PCR; TCRdb's version includes in-frame clones alone and lacks a portion of them. The repertoire holds 150,000 to 170,000 clones, approximately 72% seen once, with approximately 2.6% in the top ten. J lost 2 bases, V lost 6 bases, and 6 bases had no gene match. Germline-derived CDR1 and CDR2 are LNHDA and SQIVND (reference sequence). The CDR3 sequence is 14 residues long. This clonotype originated in a man younger than 35 in good health and CMV-seronegative. The J gene is TRBJ2-5, the V gene TRBV19, with 7 bases matching TRBD1. Material: PBMCs. The CDR3 bases are TGTGCCAGTAGCGACGACAGGGCGCAAGAGACCCAGTACTTC. Translated: CASSDDRAQETQYF.